This is a list of T cell receptor beta chains from one sample in a study of blood T cells in healthy people across ages. TCRdb used MiXCR to reprocess the 5' RACE reads, holding one entry per CDR3 protein. The repertoire holds around 2 million distinct CDR3 sequences, 35% to 50% seen once, with more than 20% in the top ten. The material sequenced was blood. The receptors stem from a human donor in good health. Each CDR3 is given with its conserved first and last residue. The order of the fields is clone size, D gene, J gene, V gene, CDR3 DNA, CDR3 protein. D genes are given only for firm matches. The listing skips clone size in some rows; elsewhere it reads once, few, many or a size class.

clone_size: few; d_call: NA; j_call: TRBJ2-5; v_call: TRBV20-1; cdr3_nt: TGCAGTGTCGAAGGGGTATCCTACGTAGAGCAGTACTTC; cdr3_aa: CSVEGVSYVEQYF
clone_size: NA; d_call: TRBD1; j_call: TRBJ2-4; v_call: TRBV5-6; cdr3_nt: TGTGCCAGCAATCAACTCTTGCAGGGGGAAACCAAAAACATTCAGTACTTC; cdr3_aa: CASNQLLQGETKNIQYF
clone_size: NA; d_call: NA; j_call: TRBJ2-7; v_call: TRBV7-2; cdr3_nt: TGTGCCAGCAGCTTAGAACCAAACCTGAAGAGCTCCTACGAGCAGTACTTC; cdr3_aa: CASSLEPNLKSSYEQYF
clone_size: NA; d_call: NA; j_call: TRBJ2-1; v_call: TRBV7-2; cdr3_nt: TGTGCCAGCAGCCCGATTGCCCGGTCTGTCGAGCAGTTCTTC; cdr3_aa: CASSPIARSVEQFF
clone_size: few; d_call: TRBD1; j_call: TRBJ2-3; v_call: TRBV9; cdr3_nt: TGTGCCAGCAGCAGGGGGACAGGATTGTATTTT; cdr3_aa: CASSRGTGLYF
clone_size: few; d_call: NA; j_call: TRBJ2-7; v_call: TRBV6-2/TRBV6-3; cdr3_nt: TGTGCCAGCAGTTACTCGAGATCAGGGGACACAACCTACGAGCAGTACTTC; cdr3_aa: CASSYSRSGDTTYEQYF
clone_size: NA; d_call: NA; j_call: TRBJ1-6; v_call: TRBV14; cdr3_nt: TGTGCCAGCAGCCAAAATTATAATTCACCCCTCCACTTT; cdr3_aa: CASSQNYNSPLHF
clone_size: NA; d_call: NA; j_call: TRBJ1-2; v_call: TRBV4-2; cdr3_nt: TGTGCCAGCAGCCAATTGGGGGAAGGGTATGGCTACACCTTC; cdr3_aa: CASSQLGEGYGYTF
clone_size: few; d_call: TRBD1; j_call: TRBJ1-2; v_call: TRBV29-1; cdr3_nt: TGCAGCGTACAGGGGCGGAATGGCTACACCTTC; cdr3_aa: CSVQGRNGYTF
clone_size: NA; d_call: TRBD1; j_call: TRBJ1-2; v_call: TRBV4-1; cdr3_nt: TGCGCCAGCAGCCAAGTTCAGGGGGACTTCTATGGCTACACCTTC; cdr3_aa: CASSQVQGDFYGYTF
clone_size: few; d_call: NA; j_call: TRBJ2-3; v_call: TRBV6-5; cdr3_nt: TGTGCCAGCAGTTATCTGCCTAGTTGGGATATCACTAGCACAGATACGCAGTATTTT; cdr3_aa: CASSYLPSWDITSTDTQYF
clone_size: NA; d_call: NA; j_call: TRBJ2-1; v_call: TRBV4-3; cdr3_nt: TGCGCCAGCAGCTCTATTCTTAGCTACAATGAGCAGTTCTTC; cdr3_aa: CASSSILSYNEQFF
clone_size: NA; d_call: NA; j_call: TRBJ1-3; v_call: TRBV6-6; cdr3_nt: TGTGCCAGCAGTTACCGCAAATATGAAAACACCATATATTTT; cdr3_aa: CASSYRKYENTIYF
clone_size: once; d_call: NA; j_call: TRBJ2-5; v_call: TRBV9; cdr3_nt: TGTGCCAGCAGCGTAGGAGTCGCCCCCACACAGCAGTACTTC; cdr3_aa: CASSVGVAPTQQYF
clone_size: few; d_call: TRBD2; j_call: TRBJ2-3; v_call: TRBV12-3/TRBV12-4; cdr3_nt: TGTGCCAGCAATCCTAGCGGAAGCACAGATACGCAGTATTTT; cdr3_aa: CASNPSGSTDTQYF
clone_size: NA; d_call: NA; j_call: TRBJ2-6; v_call: TRBV3-1; cdr3_nt: TGTGCCAGCAGCCAGGCTAGATGGGGGCCTTTCAGCTCTGGGGCCAACGTCCTGACTTTC; cdr3_aa: CASSQARWGPFSSGANVLTF
clone_size: NA; d_call: NA; j_call: TRBJ1-2; v_call: TRBV20-1; cdr3_nt: TGCAGTGCTAGGCCCGGCAGTTCGTTCGGCAACTATGGCTACACCTTC; cdr3_aa: CSARPGSSFGNYGYTF
clone_size: NA; d_call: NA; j_call: TRBJ1-2; v_call: TRBV6-5; cdr3_nt: TGTGCCAGCAGTTACAACAGGGTTGGGTATGGCTACACCTTC; cdr3_aa: CASSYNRVGYGYTF
clone_size: NA; d_call: NA; j_call: TRBJ2-2; v_call: TRBV5-1; cdr3_nt: TGCGCCAGCAGCTTGGCCAGGGGGGGCACCGGGGAGCTGTTTTTT; cdr3_aa: CASSLARGGTGELFF
clone_size: once; d_call: TRBD1; j_call: TRBJ1-1; v_call: TRBV4-3; cdr3_nt: TGCGCCAGCAGCCATGCGGACAGGGAAAAGGACACTGAAGCTTTCTTT; cdr3_aa: CASSHADREKDTEAFF
clone_size: NA; d_call: TRBD1; j_call: TRBJ1-6; v_call: TRBV7-4; cdr3_nt: TGTGCCAGCAGCCTACTGACAGGGACAACCCTATATCGCCTCCACTTT; cdr3_aa: CASSLLTGTTLYRLHF
clone_size: few; d_call: NA; j_call: TRBJ2-7; v_call: TRBV7-9; cdr3_nt: TGTGCCAGCAGCCGAACGCCCGGTGACTACGAGCAGTACTTC; cdr3_aa: CASSRTPGDYEQYF
clone_size: NA; d_call: NA; j_call: TRBJ2-1; v_call: TRBV20-1; cdr3_nt: TGCAGTGCTAGTTTCCGGGGGAACAATGAGCAGTTCTTC; cdr3_aa: CSASFRGNNEQFF
clone_size: NA; d_call: NA; j_call: TRBJ2-5; v_call: TRBV7-7; cdr3_nt: TGTGCCAGCAGCTTAGCCCCGGGTAGCAATGAGCAGTACTTC; cdr3_aa: CASSLAPGSNEQYF
clone_size: NA; d_call: NA; j_call: TRBJ2-2; v_call: TRBV9; cdr3_nt: TGTGCCAGCAAGAAGTGGGACACCGGGGAGCTGTTTTTT; cdr3_aa: CASKKWDTGELFF
clone_size: few; d_call: NA; j_call: TRBJ1-2; v_call: TRBV20-1; cdr3_nt: TGCAGTGCCAAAGCGGGGGGCTACACCTTC; cdr3_aa: CSAKAGGYTF
clone_size: many; d_call: NA; j_call: TRBJ2-7; v_call: TRBV3-1; cdr3_nt: TGTGCCAGCAGCCAACGTTACGAGCAGTACTTC; cdr3_aa: CASSQRYEQYF
clone_size: NA; d_call: TRBD2; j_call: TRBJ2-7; v_call: TRBV6-1; cdr3_nt: TGTGCCAGCAGAGGGGCCGGGACTAGCGGGGAGCTGAGCTCCTACGAGCAGTACTTC; cdr3_aa: CASRGAGTSGELSSYEQYF
clone_size: NA; d_call: NA; j_call: TRBJ2-3; v_call: TRBV7-2; cdr3_nt: TGTGCCAGCAGCTTATACATGGGGGAAACAGATACGCAGTATTTT; cdr3_aa: CASSLYMGETDTQYF
clone_size: NA; d_call: NA; j_call: TRBJ2-2; v_call: TRBV12-3/TRBV12-4; cdr3_nt: TGTGCCAGCAGTTTGGGGGGGACAGAGAACACCGGGGAGCTGTTTTTT; cdr3_aa: CASSLGGTENTGELFF
clone_size: NA; d_call: NA; j_call: TRBJ1-5; v_call: TRBV20-1; cdr3_nt: TGCAGTGCTGTGAGCAAGATCAGAGGTACGGGGCAGCCCCAGCATTTT; cdr3_aa: CSAVSKIRGTGQPQHF
clone_size: NA; d_call: NA; j_call: TRBJ2-7; v_call: TRBV27; cdr3_nt: TGTGCCAGCAGTTTGGGCAGGGAATACTACGAGCAGTACTTC; cdr3_aa: CASSLGREYYEQYF
clone_size: many; d_call: NA; j_call: TRBJ2-7; v_call: TRBV9; cdr3_nt: TGTGCCAGCAGCGTAGAGGAGGGGGCTAAGCAGTACTTC; cdr3_aa: CASSVEEGAKQYF
clone_size: few; d_call: NA; j_call: TRBJ2-7; v_call: TRBV20-1; cdr3_nt: TGCAGTGCTACCAGGGACAACACCTACGAGCAGTACTTC; cdr3_aa: CSATRDNTYEQYF
clone_size: NA; d_call: NA; j_call: TRBJ1-1; v_call: TRBV6-5; cdr3_nt: TGTGCCAGCAATTCCCTCGGGTTTGGTGCAGGGAGCCCTAGCACTGAAGCTTTCTTT; cdr3_aa: CASNSLGFGAGSPSTEAFF
clone_size: NA; d_call: NA; j_call: TRBJ1-2; v_call: TRBV7-9; cdr3_nt: TGTGCCAGCAGCCGATCAGCCGGGCCCCAAGACGGCTACACCTTC; cdr3_aa: CASSRSAGPQDGYTF